These 30 T cell receptor beta chains were sequenced from one sample in a study of blood T cell repertoires in COVID-19. Clones were sequenced by immunoSEQ multiplex PCR, and TCRdb holds only the in-frame ones, with some missing. Of some 48,000 clones in the sample, 75% to 90% are singletons; the top ten hold roughly 13%. Sequencing used peripheral blood. Receptors were obtained from a human donor with acute or convalescent COVID-19. The donor label of this sample is uncertain.

This clone was recorded only once. The chain couples TRBV29-1 to TRBJ2-7, with D perhaps matching TRBD2 (5 bases). The germline CDR1 and CDR2 sequences are SQVTM and ANQGSEA. Deletions cut 7 bases from V and 4 bases from J, with 11 bases between. This CDR3 has 11 residues. The CDR3 nucleotides are TGCAGCGCCGGGGAAGAATACGAGCAGTACTTC. Residues: CSAGEEYEQYF.

J is TRBJ2-5 and V is TRBV2, with a weak D call TRBD2 (6 bases). CDR1 is SNHLY, CDR2 FYNNEI, per germline. V lost 2 bases, J lost 4 bases, and 17 bases lay in between. This CDR3 contains 16 residues. The CDR3 nucleotides read TGTGCCAGCAGTGAACGGGCGGGAATTGCGGGAGAGACCCAGTACTTC. Translated: CASSERAGIAGETQYF.

The rearrangement joins TRBV12-3 or TRBV12-4 to TRBJ2-7; D is undetermined. Trimming removed 4 bases at V and 4 bases at J, with 5 bases between. This CDR3 has 11 residues. This CDR3 is CASSSQYEQYF. The CDR3 region has the DNA TGTGCCAGCAGTTCCCAATACGAGCAGTACTTC.

The CDR3 nucleotides are TGCAGCGCTAGGGGACTAGCGAGCACAGATACGCAGTATTTT. This translates into CSARGLASTDTQYF. The chain is built from TRBV29-1 and TRBJ2-3, with 10 bases fitting TRBD2. The junction had 4 bases not matched to a gene; V was cut back by 7 bases and J by 0 bases. Per germline, CDR1 SQVTM and CDR2 ANQGSEA. This CDR3 comprises 14 residues.

A few counts support this clone. The gene calls are TRBV7-2 and TRBJ2-1, with a tentative D call TRBD1 (7 bases). Looked up from germline, CDR1 is SGHTA and CDR2 is FQGNSA. V gave up 1 base and J gave up 4 bases, with 14 bases separating them. The CDR3 is 16 amino acids. For the CDR3, the DNA is TGTGCCAGCAGCTTAGAAGGGGCAGGGGGGTACAATGAGCAGTTCTTC. As protein: CASSLEGAGGYNEQFF.

V is TRBV7-9 and J is TRBJ1-2; D is uncertain. Germline lookup yields CDR1 SEHNR and CDR2 FQNEAQ (reference sequence). V was clipped by 5 bases and J by 10 bases, with 20 bases between them. CDR3 length: 14 residues. The DNA for the CDR3 is TGTGCCAGCAGCCCCGAATCTAACAGCGGACCCTACACCTTC. This gives the protein CASSPESNSGPYTF.

This chain uses TRBV18 with TRBJ1-5; TRBD1 is a possible D gene (5 bases). V lost 0 bases to trimming and J lost 4 bases, with 10 bases between them. CDR1 is KGHSH and CDR2 is LQKENI in the germline V gene. The CDR3 has 15 residues. The CDR3 DNA sequence: TGTGCCAGCTCACCACCAGGGGAAGGAAATCAGCCCCAGCATTTT. This gives the protein CASSPPGEGNQPQHF.

This clone came up once. The chain employs TRBV24-1 and TRBJ2-3, with D possibly TRBD1 on 5 matching bases. Deletions cut 4 bases from V and 5 bases from J, with 9 bases between. The CDR3 length is 13 residues. Germline V gene data show CDR1 as KGHDR and CDR2 as SFDVKD. In nucleotides, the CDR3 is TGTGCCACCAGTGACCCCGACAGAGATACGCAGTATTTT. Its translation: CATSDPDRDTQYF.

The chain joins TRBV7-8 to TRBJ2-5; D is ambiguous. The CDR3 sequence is 13 residues long. V lost 3 bases, J lost 1 base, and 6 bases lay in between. CDR1 is SGHVS, CDR2 FQNEAQ, per germline. As DNA, the CDR3 is TGTGCCAGCAGCTTTGGCATCCAAGAGACCCAGTACTTC. Its protein is CASSFGIQETQYF.

The V and J genes are TRBV4-3 and TRBJ2-2; no definite D call. The germline V gene encodes CDR1 LGHNA and CDR2 YSLEER. Trimming cost V 2 bases and J 4 bases, with 11 bases left between them. The CDR3 sequence is 15 residues long. For the CDR3, the DNA is TGCGCCAGCAGCCAAACTCGAGGCCTCACCGGGGAGCTGTTTTTT. It specifies CASSQTRGLTGELFF.

CDR3 sequence: CASSSDIREAFF. DNA of the CDR3: TGTGCCAGCAGCTCCGACATCCGCGAAGCTTTCTTT. The rearrangement links TRBV3-1 (or the pseudogene TRBV3-2) to TRBJ1-1; no reliable D call. Trimming cost V 5 bases and J 8 bases, with 12 bases left between them. Germline-derived CDR1 and CDR2 are LGHDT and YNNKEL (reference sequence). This CDR3 contains 12 residues.

This chain uses TRBV6-2 or TRBV6-3 with TRBJ2-2; 10 nucleotides align to TRBD2. The junction had 7 bases not matched to a gene; V was cut back by 3 bases and J by 3 bases. Germline CDR1 MNHEY, CDR2 SVGEGT. The CDR3 is 17 amino acids. In DNA, the CDR3 is TGTGCCAGCAGTTATTGGGCTAGCGGGGGATACACCGGGGAGCTGTTTTTT. It translates to CASSYWASGGYTGELFF.

The V and J genes are TRBV7-6 and TRBJ1-1, with 7 bases identical to TRBD1. The CDR3 has 15 residues. Germline V gene lookup returns CDR1 SGHVS and CDR2 FNYEAQ. With 5 bases clipped from V and 2 bases from J, the junction kept 8 bases outside the gene matches. CDR3 in amino acids: CASSPRTGDNTEAFF. CDR3 sequence (DNA): TGTGCCAGCAGCCCTCGGACAGGAGATAACACTGAAGCTTTCTTT. Full variable domain (outside the CDR3, taken from reference TRBV7-6 and TRBJ1-1): GAGVSQSPRYKVTKRGQDVALRCDPISGHVSLYWYRQALGQGPEFLTYFNYEAQQDKSGLPNDRFSAERPEGSISTLTIQRTEQRDSAMYRCASSPRTGDNTEAFFGQGTRLTVV.

The genes are TRBV6-2 or TRBV6-3 and TRBJ1-5; D might be TRBD1 (5 bases). Trimming removed 2 bases at V and 2 bases at J, with 16 bases between. Germline CDR1 and CDR2: MNHEY and SVGEGT. The CDR3 spans 17 residues. The CDR3 bases are TGTGCCAGCAGTTACGGGTTCATGGGGCAGGGCAATCAGCCCCAGCATTTT. Translating gives CASSYGFMGQGNQPQHF.

The gene calls are TRBV4-3 and TRBJ2-3, with D perhaps TRBD2 (6 bases). V dropped 0 bases and J dropped 2 bases, with 9 bases sitting between them. Per germline, CDR1 LGHNA and CDR2 YSLEER. The CDR3 covers 15 residues. The CDR3 reads CASSQDGGTTDTQYF. In DNA form, the CDR3 reads TGCGCCAGCAGCCAAGATGGAGGGACCACAGATACGCAGTATTTT.

The chain has TRBV28 and TRBJ1-5; the match to TRBD1 covers 7 bases. The CDR3 sequence is 16 residues long. Germline CDR1 reads MDHEN; CDR2 reads SYDVKM. V was clipped by 4 bases and J by 2 bases; unmatched bases: 8. The CDR3 coding sequence is TGTGCCAGCAGTTACAGGGGCTTACCGCGCAATCAGCCCCAGCATTTT. Amino acid sequence: CASSYRGLPRNQPQHF.

V gene TRBV19 combines with J gene TRBJ2-1; 8 nucleotides match TRBD1. CDR1 and CDR2 from the germline V gene are LNHDA and SQIVND (reference sequence). V was clipped by 5 bases and J by 5 bases; unmatched bases: 5. The CDR3 spans 14 residues. The CDR3 loop is CASSPRTGNNEQFF. The CDR3 nucleotides are TGTGCCAGTAGTCCAAGGACAGGGAACAATGAGCAGTTCTTC. Based on the CDR3 plus reference TRBV19 and TRBJ2-1, the full variable domain is DGGITQSPKYLFRKEGQNVTLSCEQNLNHDAMYWYRQDPGQGLRLIYYSQIVNDFQKGDIAEGYSVSREKKESFPLTVTSAQKNPTAFYLCASSPRTGNNEQFFGPGTRLTVL.

This chain links TRBV6-6 with TRBJ1-2, with D maybe TRBD1 (5 bases). The CDR3 covers 13 residues. Trimming shortened V by 10 bases and J by 5 bases, and 17 bases separated the two germline ends. Germline-derived CDR1 and CDR2 are MNHNY and SVGAGI (reference sequence). CDR3 in DNA: TGTGCCACCTCGGAAGGGGCGGCGTATGGCTACACCTTC. This gives the protein CATSEGAAYGYTF.

The chain recombines TRBV6-1 with TRBJ1-3, with D possibly TRBD1 on 6 matching bases. The V end was cut by 4 bases, the J end by 2 bases, with 15 bases between. The CDR3 is made up of 16 amino acids. The germline V gene has CDR1 MNHNS and CDR2 SASEGT. CDR3 nucleotides: TGTGCCAGCAGTGCGGGACACACGGGGCCTGGAAACACCATATATTTT. This gives the protein CASSAGHTGPGNTIYF.

The rearrangement joins TRBV14 to TRBJ1-2; D is perhaps TRBD1 (6 bases). The CDR3 is made up of 14 amino acids. Germline lookup yields CDR1 SGHDN and CDR2 FVKESK. Trimming cost V 6 bases and J 1 base, with 12 bases left between them. The CDR3 here is CASSLQGLNYGYTF. The CDR3 DNA follows: TGTGCCAGCAGTCTACAGGGTCTTAACTATGGCTACACCTTC.

This clone was seen a single time. The CDR3 sequence is CASSQNSPGQILYTGELFF. The CDR3 DNA reads as TGTGCCAGCAGCCAAAATAGTCCGGGACAGATCCTTTACACCGGGGAGCTGTTTTTT. This chain connects TRBV5-4 to TRBJ2-2, with 7 bases that match TRBD1. Germline V lookup: CDR1 SGHNT, CDR2 YYREEE (reference sequence). CDR3 size: 19 residues. The ends lost 4 bases at V and 3 bases at J; junction bases unmatched: 18.

This chain links TRBV5-1 with TRBJ1-1, with a possible D match to TRBD1 (5 bases). V was shortened by 4 bases and J by 1 base, with 8 bases between the two germline ends. The CDR3 consists of 13 residues. Per the germline V gene, CDR1 is SGHRS and CDR2 is YFSETQ. CDR3 region: CASSHDRNTEAFF. The CDR3 nucleotides read TGCGCCAGCAGCCATGACAGGAACACTGAAGCTTTCTTT.

This chain uses TRBV30 with TRBJ1-6; perhaps TRBD1 as D (6 bases). V lost 2 bases and J lost 10, with 24 bases in between. The CDR3 is made up of 17 amino acids. Germline V lookup: CDR1 GTSNPN, CDR2 SVGIG (reference sequence). CDR3 nucleotides: TGTGCCTGGAGTTCCACCAGACAGGTCCTTTATGGCTCACCCCTCCACTTT. Residues: CAWSSTRQVLYGSPLHF.

The genes are TRBV19 and TRBJ1-5; TRBD1 agrees at 7 bases. Trimming cost V 5 bases and J 3 bases; bases outside gene matches: 10. This CDR3 is built from 16 residues. Germline lookup yields CDR1 LNHDA and CDR2 SQIVND (reference sequence). In DNA form, the CDR3 reads TGTGCCAGTAGTCTAGGGGGCGGAAAGGTCAATCAGCCCCAGCATTTT. Encoded protein: CASSLGGGKVNQPQHF.

The chain is built from TRBV10-3 and TRBJ2-5; D is ambiguous. Germline CDR1 and CDR2: ENHRY and SYGVKD. Trimming pared 5 bases from V and 2 bases from J, leaving 12 bases between. The CDR3 extends over 14 amino acids. The CDR3 protein is CAISSTDTQETQYF. The CDR3, as DNA: TGTGCCATCAGTAGCACCGACACACAAGAGACCCAGTACTTC.

CDR3 sequence (DNA): TGTGCCAGCAGCTTAGGACAGATAGGCTCCGAGCAGTACTTC. Its translation: CASSLGQIGSEQYF. The gene calls are TRBV7-2 and TRBJ2-7, with TRBD1 as a possible D gene (5 bases). This CDR3 is built from 14 residues. Deletions cut 1 base from V and 6 bases from J, with 13 bases between. CDR1 SGHTA and CDR2 FQGNSA come from the germline V gene.

CDR3 nucleotides: TGTGCCAGTAGGGGCAGCCTCAATCAGCCCCAGCATTTT. Translating gives CASRGSLNQPQHF. The rearrangement links TRBV19 to TRBJ1-5, with unresolved D. In germline, CDR1 is LNHDA, CDR2 SQIVND (reference sequence). The CDR3 length is 13 residues. The V end lost 6 bases, the J end lost 3 bases, and 9 bases lay between the germline ends.

The chain links TRBV30 to TRBJ2-5, with D maybe TRBD1 (6 bases). The germline gives CDR1 GTSNPN, CDR2 SVGIG (reference sequence). This CDR3 spans 12 amino acids. V was pared by 6 bases and J by 3 bases, with 11 bases between. The CDR3 nucleotides are TGTGCCTGTGGACAGACTAAAGAGACCCAGTACTTC. It yields the protein CACGQTKETQYF. The full variable domain, in which reference TRBV30 and TRBJ2-5 provide the parts outside the CDR3, is SQTIHQWPATLVQPVGSPLSLECTVEGTSNPNLYWYRQAAGRGLQLLFYSVGIGQISSEVPQNLSASRPQDRQFILSSKKLLLSDSGFYLCACGQTKETQYFGPGTRLLVL.

The V call is TRBV29-1, the J call TRBJ2-2; 9 positions match TRBD2. Per the germline V gene, CDR1 is SQVTM and CDR2 is ANQGSEA. The CDR3 contains 15 residues. V lost 6 bases to trimming and J lost 5 bases; unmatched junction nucleotides: 10. CDR3 sequence: CSVRSGRMGTGELFF. The CDR3 coding sequence is TGCAGCGTCCGTAGCGGGAGAATGGGGACCGGGGAGCTGTTTTTT.

The genes are TRBV14 and TRBJ1-1; 7 bases align to TRBD1. CDR1 is SGHDN, CDR2 FVKESK, per germline. The CDR3 has 14 residues. V gave up 4 bases and J gave up 1 base; unmatched junction bases: 3. Here the CDR3 DNA reads TGTGCCAGCAGCCTGCAGGGGGGGAACACTGAAGCTTTCTTT. This gives the protein CASSLQGGNTEAFF.